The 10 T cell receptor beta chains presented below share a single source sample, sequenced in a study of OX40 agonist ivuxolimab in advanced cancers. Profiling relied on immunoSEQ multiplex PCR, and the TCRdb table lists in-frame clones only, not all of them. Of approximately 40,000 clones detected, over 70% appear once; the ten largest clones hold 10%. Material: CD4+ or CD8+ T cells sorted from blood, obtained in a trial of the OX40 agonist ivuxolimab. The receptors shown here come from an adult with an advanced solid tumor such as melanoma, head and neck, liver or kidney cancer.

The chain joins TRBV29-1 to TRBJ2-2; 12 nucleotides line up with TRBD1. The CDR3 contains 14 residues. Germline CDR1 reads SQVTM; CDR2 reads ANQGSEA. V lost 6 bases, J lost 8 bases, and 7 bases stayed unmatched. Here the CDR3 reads CSVAGQGASGELFF. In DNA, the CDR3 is TGCAGCGTGGCGGGACAGGGGGCTTCAGGGGAGCTGTTTTTT.

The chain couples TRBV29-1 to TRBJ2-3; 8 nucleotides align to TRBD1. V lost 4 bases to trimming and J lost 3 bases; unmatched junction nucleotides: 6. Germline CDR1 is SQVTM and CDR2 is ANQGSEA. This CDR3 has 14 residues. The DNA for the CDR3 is TGCAGCGTTGGACAGGGGATTTTTACAGATACGCAGTATTTT. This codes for CSVGQGIFTDTQYF.

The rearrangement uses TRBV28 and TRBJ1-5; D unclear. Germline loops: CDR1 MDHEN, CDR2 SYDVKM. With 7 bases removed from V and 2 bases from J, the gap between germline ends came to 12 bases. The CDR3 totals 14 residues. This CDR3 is CASNSRSRNQPQHF. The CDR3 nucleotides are TGTGCCAGCAACTCCCGTAGTCGCAATCAGCCCCAGCATTTT.

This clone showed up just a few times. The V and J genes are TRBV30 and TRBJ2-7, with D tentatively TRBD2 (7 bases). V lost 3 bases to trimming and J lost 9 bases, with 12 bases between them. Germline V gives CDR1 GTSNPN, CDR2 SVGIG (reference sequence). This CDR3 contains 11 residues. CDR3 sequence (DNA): TGTGCCTGGAGGAGGGAGGGGGGGCAGTACTTC. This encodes CAWRREGGQYF.

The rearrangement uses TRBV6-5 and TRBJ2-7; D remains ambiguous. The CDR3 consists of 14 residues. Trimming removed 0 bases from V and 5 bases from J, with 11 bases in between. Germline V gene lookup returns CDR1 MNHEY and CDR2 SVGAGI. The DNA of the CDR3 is TGTGCCAGCAGTTACTCGGCCCCGAGGAACGAGCAGTACTTC. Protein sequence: CASSYSAPRNEQYF.

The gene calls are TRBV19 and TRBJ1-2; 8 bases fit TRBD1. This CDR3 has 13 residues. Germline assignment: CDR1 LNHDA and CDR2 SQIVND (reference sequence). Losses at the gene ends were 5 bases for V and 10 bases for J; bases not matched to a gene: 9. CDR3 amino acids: CASSGRDRIVYTF. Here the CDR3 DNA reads TGTGCCAGTAGTGGCCGGGACAGGATCGTCTACACCTTC.

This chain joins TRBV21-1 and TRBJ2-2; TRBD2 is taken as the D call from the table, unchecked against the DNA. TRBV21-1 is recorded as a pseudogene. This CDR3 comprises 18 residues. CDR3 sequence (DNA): TGTGCCAGCAGCAGGCGGGGAAGCGGGAGGGCCCTCAGCGGGGAGCTGTTTTTT. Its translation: CASSRRGSGRALSGELFF.

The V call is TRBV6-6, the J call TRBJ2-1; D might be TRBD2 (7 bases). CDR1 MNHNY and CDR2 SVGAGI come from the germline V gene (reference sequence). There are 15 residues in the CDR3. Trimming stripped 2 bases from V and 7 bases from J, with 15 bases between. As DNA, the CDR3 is TGTGCCAGCAGTTACCGGACCAAGGGGGGGAATGAGCAGTTCTTC. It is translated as CASSYRTKGGNEQFF.

In DNA, the CDR3 is TGTGCCAGCAGTTACGCGCAGAACACTGAAGCTTTCTTT. The encoded protein is CASSYAQNTEAFF. The V gene is TRBV6-5, the J gene TRBJ1-1, with no clear D. Germline CDR1 and CDR2: MNHEY and SVGAGI. Trimming took off 2 bases at V and 1 base at J, with 5 bases between the two ends. The CDR3 covers 13 residues.

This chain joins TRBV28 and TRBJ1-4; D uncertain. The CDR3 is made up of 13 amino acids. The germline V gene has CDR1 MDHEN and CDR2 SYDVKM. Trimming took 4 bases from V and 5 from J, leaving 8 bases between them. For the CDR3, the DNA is TGTGCCAGCAGTTCTCAGATCAATGAAAAACTGTTTTTT. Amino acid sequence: CASSSQINEKLFF. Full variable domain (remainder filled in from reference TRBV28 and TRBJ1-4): DVKVTQSSRYLVKRTGEKVFLECVQDMDHENMFWYRQDPGLGLRLIYFSYDVKMKEKGDIPEGYSVSREKKERFSLILESASTNQTSMYLCASSSQINEKLFFGSGTQLSVL.